The source of this TCR beta chain is a study of T cells in Graves' hyperthyroidism and ophthalmopathy. Study results and caveats: Most thyroid clonotypes expanded above 0.001 were also detected in blood.

Germline V CDR1 and CDR2: SGDLS, YYNGEE. The V and J ends lost 0 bases and 12 bases, in that order; junction bases with no gene match: 5. This CDR3 spans 12 amino acids. This clonotype came up many times. Its specificity is not known. RNA transcripts gave rise to amplified TCR beta CDR3 regions. First-round RT-PCR targeting the TCR CDR3 was performed with the HTBI primer set. TCRdb used MiXCR to reprocess the multiplex PCR reads, holding one entry per CDR3 protein. The sample has 300,000 or so distinct CDR3 sequences, 16% seen once; the top ten hold approximately 35%. The chain has TRBV9 and TRBJ1-1; 7 nucleotides match TRBD1. The source material was blood. This clonotype was obtained from a man aged 30 to 39 with Graves' hyperthyroidism. CDR3 in amino acids: CASSVGQGDTFF. The CDR3, as DNA: TGTGCCAGCAGCGTAGGACAGGGCGACACTTTCTTT.